This record looks at one T cell receptor beta chain sequence and its context. Its antigen is as yet unknown. This sample was taken from a study of Ad26.COV2.S vaccination and SARS-CoV-2 variants. Findings and limits, study-wide: TCR breadth and depth estimates may have understated total T cell responses.

V lost 6 bases to trimming and J lost 3 bases; unmatched junction nucleotides: 8. This CDR3 contains 15 residues. The V gene's germline CDR1 is SGDLS and CDR2 YYNGEE. TCRdb keeps only in-frame clones here, not all; method: immunoSEQ multiplex PCR. Of about 350,000 clones detected, roughly nine tenths appear once; the ten largest clones hold roughly 3.9%. This sequence originates from a human donor who had recovered from COVID-19. Sequencing used peripheral blood, obtained after recovery from COVID-19. The V call is TRBV9, the J call TRBJ2-3; 9 positions match TRBD1. The CDR3 DNA sequence: TGTGCCAGCACGTCCGGGACAGGGAGAACAGATACGCAGTATTTT. Its protein is CASTSGTGRTDTQYF.